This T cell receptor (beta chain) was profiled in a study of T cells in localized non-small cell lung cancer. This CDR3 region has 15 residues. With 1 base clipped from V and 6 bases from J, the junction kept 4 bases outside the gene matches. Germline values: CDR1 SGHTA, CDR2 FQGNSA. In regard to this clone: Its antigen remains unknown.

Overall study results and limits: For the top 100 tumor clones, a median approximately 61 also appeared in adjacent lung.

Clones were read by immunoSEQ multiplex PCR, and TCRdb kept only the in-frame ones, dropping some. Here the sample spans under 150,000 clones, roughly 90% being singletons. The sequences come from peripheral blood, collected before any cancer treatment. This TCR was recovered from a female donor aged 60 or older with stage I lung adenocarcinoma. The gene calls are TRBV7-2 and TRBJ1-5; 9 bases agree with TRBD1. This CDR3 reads CASSLGQGVGQPQHF. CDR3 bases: TGTGCCAGCAGCTTAGGACAGGGGGTCGGTCAGCCCCAGCATTTT.